Presented here are 9 T cell receptor beta chains from one specimen sequenced in a study of T-cell memory formation after mild COVID-19. TCRdb redid the calling of the 5' RACE reads with MiXCR, one entry per CDR3 protein. This sample has some 350,000 distinct CDR3 sequences, with 13% found just once. Sequenced sample: PBMCs or a T cell subset sorted from them (not recorded which). These TCRs come from a man between 18 and 35 years old who had mild COVID-19 (a few samples of this study predate the infection). Cell type and time point are not known.

The chain is built from TRBV11-2 and TRBJ1-3; possibly TRBD1 for D (5 bases). The CDR3 runs 14 residues. Germline V CDR1 and CDR2: SGHAT, FQNNGV. V was clipped by 0 bases and J by 8 bases, with 11 bases between them. The CDR3 nucleotides are TGTGCCAGCAGCTTAGAGTGGGGGACGGACACCATATATTTT. Amino acid sequence: CASSLEWGTDTIYF.

This chain links TRBV2 with TRBJ1-5; 7 bases agree with TRBD1. The ends lost 6 bases at V and 2 bases at J; junction bases unmatched: 16. This CDR3 has 18 residues. The germline V gene encodes CDR1 SNHLY and CDR2 FYNNEI. CDR3 DNA sequence: TGTGCCAGCAGACTTCCGGGACAGAGACCATATGGCAATCAGCCCCAGCATTTT. This codes for CASRLPGQRPYGNQPQHF.

The genes are TRBV23-1 and TRBJ2-3; 10 positions agree with TRBD1. TRBV23-1 is reported as an ORF; its role is uncertain. J lost 5 bases, V lost 5 bases, and 10 bases had no gene match. CDR3 length: 16 amino acids. CDR3 DNA: TGCGCCAGCAGTTCCGGGACAGGGGTCTGGGGAGATACGCAGTATTTT. Its protein is CASSSGTGVWGDTQYF.

This chain joins TRBV5-1 and TRBJ1-1; no definite D call. CDR1 is SGHRS and CDR2 is YFSETQ in the germline V gene. V was trimmed by 7 bases and J by 0 bases, leaving 13 bases between them. The CDR3 totals 14 residues. CDR3 in amino acids: CASYSGGMNTEAFF. In DNA, the CDR3 is TGCGCCAGCTATTCGGGAGGAATGAACACTGAAGCTTTCTTT.

The V gene is TRBV25-1, the J gene TRBJ1-1, with 10 bases that match TRBD1. V lost 5 bases to trimming and J lost 4 bases; unmatched junction nucleotides: 4. Germline loops: CDR1 MGHDK, CDR2 SYGVNS. The CDR3 length is 14 residues. In nucleotides, the CDR3 is TGTGCCAGCAGTAAGACAGGGGGCGGCACTGAAGCTTTCTTT. It specifies CASSKTGGGTEAFF.

This chain joins TRBV6-5 and TRBJ2-7, with 13 bases aligning to TRBD2. The CDR3 runs to 16 residues. CDR1 MNHEY and CDR2 SVGAGI come from the germline V gene. V lost 6 bases to trimming and J lost 1 base; unmatched junction nucleotides: 6. CDR3 sequence: CASSPRLAGGSYEQYV. CDR3 bases: TGTGCCAGCAGCCCTAGACTAGCGGGGGGATCCTACGAGCAGTACGTC.

V is TRBV6-5 and J is TRBJ2-7, with TRBD1 matching 8 bases. CDR1 and CDR2 (germline): MNHEY, SVGAGI. The junction had 4 bases not matched to a gene; V was cut back by 4 bases and J by 2 bases. This CDR3 has 14 residues. The DNA for the CDR3 is TGTGCCAGCAGTTTCGGACAGGGAACCTACGAGCAGTACGTC. It translates to CASSFGQGTYEQYV.

The rearrangement links TRBV7-2 to TRBJ2-3; D gene unclear. Trimming removed 2 bases from V and 2 bases from J, with 8 bases in between. CDR1 is SGHTA, CDR2 FQGNSA, per germline. CDR3 length: 14 residues. CDR3 loop: CASSLRQLTDTQYF. In DNA, the CDR3 is TGTGCCAGCAGCTTAAGGCAACTCACAGATACGCAGTATTTT. The whole variable domain, remainder taken from reference TRBV7-2 and TRBJ2-3, is GAGVSQSPSNKVTEKGKDVELRCDPISGHTALYWYRQSLGQGLEFLIYFQGNSAPDKSGLPSDRFSAERTGGSVSTLTIQRTQQEDSAVYLCASSLRQLTDTQYFGPGTRLTVL.

This clonotype has ten or more counts. V is TRBV12-3 or TRBV12-4 and J is TRBJ2-2, with TRBD2 matching 7 bases. The CDR3 runs 15 residues. After removal of 4 bases from V and 0 bases from J, the junction contained 2 bases not matched to a gene. The CDR3 DNA follows: TGTGCCAGCAGTTCTAGCGGCTCGAACACCGGGGAGCTGTTTTTT. It codes for CASSSSGSNTGELFF.